The entry below describes one TCR beta chain. Trimming stripped 0 bases from V and 0 bases from J, with 15 bases between. Germline lookup yields CDR1 WSHSY and CDR2 SAAADI. The CDR3 contains 18 residues. TCRdb processed the RT-PCR reads anew with MiXCR; each CDR3 protein has one entry. The sample carries around 700,000 distinct CDR3 sequences, 12% to 15% recorded once. This receptor was identified in a female donor in good health, serving as a healthy control. The chain links TRBV10-2 to TRBJ2-1; weak D call: TRBD2 (5 bases). Sequencing input: memory CD4+ T cells from blood. The DNA of the CDR3 is TGCGCCAGCAGTGAGTCGACAAAGAGGGTATCCTCCTACAATGAGCAGTTCTTC. As protein: CASSESTKRVSSYNEQFF.